What follows is one T cell receptor (beta chain) and its context. Antigen unknown. This may come from a read error, since a much larger clone is one base off. This is likely a read error, given that the CDR3 carries no conserved phenylalanine or tryptophan at its end. Making the TCR beta libraries involved quantitative 5'-RACE with molecular barcodes. TCRdb used MiXCR to reprocess the 5' RACE reads, holding one entry per CDR3 protein. The table includes roughly 250,000 distinct CDR3 sequences, around 9.2% detected once. The data belong to a study of CD8 T cells in ankylosing spondylitis. The length of the CDR3 is 15 residues. The ends were cut back, 4 bases at V and 4 bases at J, with 15 bases in the middle. Germline V lookup: CDR1 SGHRS, CDR2 YFSETQ. The study's findings and limits: Clones that were linked to disease were CD8+ and were relatively rare in peripheral blood.

The sequence derives from a male donor with ankylosing spondylitis or in good health (not recorded which). The chain combines TRBV5-1 with TRBJ2-1; the D is unclear. Sequences were obtained from blood, either unsorted or a sorted T cell fraction (not recorded which). The CDR3 nucleotides are TGCGCCAGCAGCGGCGACACACTCCTGTACAATGAGCAGTTCCTC. Residues: CASSGDTLLYNEQFL.